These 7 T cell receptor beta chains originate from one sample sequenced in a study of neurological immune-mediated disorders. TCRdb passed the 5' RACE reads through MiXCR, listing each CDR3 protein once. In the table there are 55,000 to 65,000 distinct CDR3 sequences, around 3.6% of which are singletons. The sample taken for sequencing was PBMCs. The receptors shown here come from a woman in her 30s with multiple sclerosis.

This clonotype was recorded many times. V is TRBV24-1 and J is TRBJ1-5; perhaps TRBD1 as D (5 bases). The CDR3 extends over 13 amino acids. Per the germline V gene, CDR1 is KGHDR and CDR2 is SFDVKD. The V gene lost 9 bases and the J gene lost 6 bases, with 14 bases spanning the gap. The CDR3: CATQAGEGQPQHF. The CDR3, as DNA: TGTGCCACCCAAGCGGGGGAAGGTCAGCCCCAGCATTTT.

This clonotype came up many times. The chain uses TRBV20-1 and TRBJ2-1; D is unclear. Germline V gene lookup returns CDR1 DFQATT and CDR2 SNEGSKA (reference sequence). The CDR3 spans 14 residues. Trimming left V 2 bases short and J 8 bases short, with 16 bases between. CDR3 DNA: TGCAGTGCTAGATCGATCGTGGGTTTCGATGAGCAGTTCTTC. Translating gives CSARSIVGFDEQFF.

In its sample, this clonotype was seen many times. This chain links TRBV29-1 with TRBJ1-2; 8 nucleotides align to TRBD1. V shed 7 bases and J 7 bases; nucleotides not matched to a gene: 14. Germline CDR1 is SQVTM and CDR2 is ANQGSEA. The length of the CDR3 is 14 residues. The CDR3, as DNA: TGCAGCGCCCAAAAGGCAGGGGGCAGTGGTGGCTACACCTTC. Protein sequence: CSAQKAGGSGGYTF.

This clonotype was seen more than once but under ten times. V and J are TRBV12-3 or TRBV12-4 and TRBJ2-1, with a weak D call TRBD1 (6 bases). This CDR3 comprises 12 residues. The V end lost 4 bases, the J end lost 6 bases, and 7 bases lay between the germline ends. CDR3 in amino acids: CASSWGLNEQFF. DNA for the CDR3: TGTGCCAGCAGTTGGGGGCTCAATGAGCAGTTCTTC.

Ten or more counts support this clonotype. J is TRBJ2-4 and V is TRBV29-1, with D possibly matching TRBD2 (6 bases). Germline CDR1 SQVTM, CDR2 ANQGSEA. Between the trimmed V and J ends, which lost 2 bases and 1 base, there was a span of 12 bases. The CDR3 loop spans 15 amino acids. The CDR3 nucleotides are TGCAGCGTTGAAAGAGCGGAGGGCGCCAAAAACATTCAGTACTTC. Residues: CSVERAEGAKNIQYF. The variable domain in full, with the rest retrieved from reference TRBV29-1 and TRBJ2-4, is SAVISQKPSRDICQRGTSLTIQCQVDSQVTMMFWYRQQPGQSLTLIATANQGSEATYESGFVIDKFPISRPNLTFSTLTVSNMSPEDSSIYLCSVERAEGAKNIQYFGAGTRLSVL.

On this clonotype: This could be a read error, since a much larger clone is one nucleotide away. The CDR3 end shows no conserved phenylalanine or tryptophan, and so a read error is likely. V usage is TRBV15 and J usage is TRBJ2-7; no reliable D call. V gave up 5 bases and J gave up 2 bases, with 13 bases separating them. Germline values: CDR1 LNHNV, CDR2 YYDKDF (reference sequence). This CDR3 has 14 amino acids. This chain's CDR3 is CATSSTLRTYEQYC. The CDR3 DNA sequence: TGTGCCACCAGCTCAACCCTTAGAACCTACGAGCAGTACTGC.

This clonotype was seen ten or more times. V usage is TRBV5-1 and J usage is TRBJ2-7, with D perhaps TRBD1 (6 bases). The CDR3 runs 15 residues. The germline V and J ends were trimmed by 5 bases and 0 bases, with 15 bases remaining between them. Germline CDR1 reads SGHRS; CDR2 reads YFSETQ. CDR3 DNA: TGCGCCAGCAGAACGATGTCGGGACACTCCTACGAGCAGTACTTC. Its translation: CASRTMSGHSYEQYF.